This is a list of T cell receptor beta chains from one sample in a study of blood T cells in healthy people across ages. TCRdb reprocessed the 5' RACE reads via MiXCR and lists one record per CDR3 protein. The sample lists roughly 800,000 distinct CDR3 sequences, less than 70% seen once, with about 38% in the top ten. The sequenced sample consisted of blood. Receptors were obtained from an elderly man in good health. CDR3s include the opening cysteine and the closing phenylalanine or tryptophan. Each record gives: V gene, D gene, clone size, J gene, CDR3 DNA, CDR3 protein. D genes are given only for firm matches. Only part of the rows carry a size: once, few, many, or a class if the clone is expanded.

>TRBV20-1|-|few|TRBJ2-3
TGCAGTGCAGTGGCCATAACATTCACAGATACGCAGTATTTT
CSAVAITFTDTQYF
>TRBV20-1|-|-|TRBJ1-4
TGCAGTGCTAGAGATTATCACAGTGAAAAACTGTTTTTT
CSARDYHSEKLFF
>TRBV6-1|TRBD1|-|TRBJ1-1
TGTGCCAGCAGTGGGGCCGGGACAGTGAACACTGAAGCTTTCTTT
CASSGAGTVNTEAFF
>TRBV24-1|TRBD1|few|TRBJ1-2
TGTGCCACCAGTGATTTGAGGGACAGCCGAGGCTACACCTTC
CATSDLRDSRGYTF
>TRBV9|TRBD2|few|TRBJ2-5
TGTGCCAGCAGCGCCTTACCCTTGGCGGGAGTCGGGGAGACCCAGTACTTC
CASSALPLAGVGETQYF
>TRBV24-1|TRBD2|-|TRBJ2-1
TGTGCCACCAGTGACTCCGGGACTAGCGGATGCAATGAGCAGTTCTTC
CATSDSGTSGCNEQFF
>TRBV9|-|-|TRBJ1-6
TGTGCCAGCAGCGTCCGGCAGTTTAATTCACCCCTCCACTTT
CASSVRQFNSPLHF
>TRBV20-1|TRBD1|-|TRBJ1-4
TGCAGTGCTAGAGATAGGCAGGGGGGCGAAAAACTGTTTTTT
CSARDRQGGEKLFF
>TRBV6-4|TRBD1|-|TRBJ2-2
TGTGCCAGCAGCCGACAGGGCACCGGGGAGCTGTTTTTT
CASSRQGTGELFF
>TRBV29-1|-|-|TRBJ2-1
TGCAGCACGAGCCCCCGGGCCCCGCAGCAGTTCTTC
CSTSPRAPQQFF
>TRBV11-2|-|-|TRBJ2-5
TGTGCCAGCAGCCCGGGGGCGGGAGTTAGCGAGACCCAGTACTTC
CASSPGAGVSETQYF
>TRBV7-2|-|few|TRBJ2-3
TGTGCCAGCAGCGTAAGATCATCGCCCGCAGATACGCAGTATTTT
CASSVRSSPADTQYF
>TRBV5-1|TRBD2|-|TRBJ2-5
TGCGCCAGCAGCTTACCGGGACTAGCGGGAGGGCTGGAGACCCAGTACTTC
CASSLPGLAGGLETQYF
>TRBV29-1|TRBD1|-|TRBJ1-1
TGCAGCGTTAGGACAGGGCCCGGGGGGGCTTTCTTT
CSVRTGPGGAFF
>TRBV5-6|TRBD1|few|TRBJ2-1
TGTGCCAGCAATAGGGACAGGGGGCGAAATGAGCAGTTCTTC
CASNRDRGRNEQFF
>TRBV21-1|-|few|TRBJ2-1
TGTGCCAGCAGCAAAACGACTAGCGGGAGGTCATGGGAGCAGTTCTTC
CASSKTTSGRSWEQFF
>TRBV12-3/TRBV12-4|-|-|TRBJ2-5
TGTGCCAGCAGTTTAAATCCGGCAGGGCCGGAGACCCAGTACTTC
CASSLNPAGPETQYF
>TRBV16|-|-|TRBJ2-7
TGTGCCAGCAGCCAATCTCTGTCACGGAACTCCTACGAGCAGTACTTC
CASSQSLSRNSYEQYF
>TRBV2|-|-|TRBJ1-1
TGTGCCAGCAGTGATCCCCCGACGGGGACTGAAGCTTTCTTT
CASSDPPTGTEAFF
>TRBV27|TRBD2|-|TRBJ2-7
TGTGCCAGCAGTTCCCGACTAGCGGGAGGCGAGCAGTACTTC
CASSSRLAGGEQYF
>TRBV9|TRBD2|-|TRBJ2-7
TGTGCCAGCAGCGAATCCGGGACTAAGGGGAGCGAGCAGTACTTC
CASSESGTKGSEQYF
>TRBV20-1|TRBD1|few|TRBJ2-3
TGCAGTGCAGGGGGCGGCACGAGGAGCACAGATACGCAGTATTTT
CSAGGGTRSTDTQYF
>TRBV6-1|TRBD1|-|TRBJ2-7
TGTGCCAGCAGTGAACGGGACAGCCCGACCTACGAGCAGTACTTC
CASSERDSPTYEQYF
>TRBV7-8|-|-|TRBJ2-2
TGTGCCAGCAGCACGAAGGGAACCGGGGAGCTGTTTTTT
CASSTKGTGELFF
>TRBV29-1|-|-|TRBJ2-4
TGCAGCGTTATTGGACTAAGATTAGCCAAAAACATTCAGTACTTC
CSVIGLRLAKNIQYF
>TRBV7-6|-|once|TRBJ2-7
TGTGCCAGCACCGGACCAACTGGCTACGAGCAGTACTTC
CASTGPTGYEQYF
>TRBV6-5|-|few|TRBJ2-7
TGTGCCAGCAGTAGGCGGCCGGACTCCTACGAGCAGTACTTC
CASSRRPDSYEQYF
>TRBV20-1|TRBD1|few|TRBJ2-7
TGCAGTGCGAGCAGGGGGAACTACGAGCAGTACTTC
CSASRGNYEQYF